These 8 T cell receptor beta chains originate from one sample sequenced in a study of T cell responses to AZD1222 COVID-19 vaccine. Sequencing used immunoSEQ multiplex PCR; TCRdb keeps in-frame clones, though not all of them. The sample records about 140,000 clones, 92% being singletons. Sample: peripheral blood, taken on day 0 of AZD1222 vaccination. These receptors all stem from an adult in good health.

This clone showed up just once. The chain joins TRBV9 to TRBJ2-1; no clear D. V lost 1 base and J lost 5, with 10 bases in between. The CDR3 is made up of 14 amino acids. Per the germline V gene, CDR1 is SGDLS and CDR2 is YYNGEE. CDR3 in DNA: TGTGCCAGCAGCGTAACCCACAAGAACAATGAGCAGTTCTTC. Encoded protein: CASSVTHKNNEQFF.

The chain carries TRBV20-1 and TRBJ1-1; the match to TRBD1 covers 9 bases. Germline CDR1 DFQATT, CDR2 SNEGSKA (reference sequence). The length of the CDR3 is 14 residues. V gave up 3 bases and J gave up 3 bases; unmatched junction bases: 5. In DNA form, the CDR3 reads TGCAGTGCTAGTACGACAGGGGGGGACACTGAAGCTTTCTTT. This sequence encodes CSASTTGGDTEAFF.

This chain's CDR3 is CASSLRYEQYF. The CDR3 nucleotides read TGTGCCAGCAGCTTGCGCTACGAGCAGTACTTC. This chain links TRBV11-3 with TRBJ2-7; D is unclear. Trimming pared 3 bases from V and 3 bases from J, leaving 3 bases between. The CDR3 is 11 amino acids. Per the germline V gene, CDR1 is SGHNT and CDR2 is YENEEA.

The chain employs TRBV25-1 and TRBJ1-1, with no clear D. The CDR3 length is 13 residues. Germline V gives CDR1 MGHDK, CDR2 SYGVNS. V dropped 4 bases and J dropped 1 base, with 7 bases sitting between them. CDR3 nucleotide sequence: TGTGCCAGCAGTGCCACGGGGAACACTGAAGCTTTCTTT. It translates to CASSATGNTEAFF.

The V and J genes are TRBV21-1 and TRBJ1-1. TRBV21-1 is recorded as a pseudogene. The CDR3 runs to 15 residues. The CDR3 here is CASSPPPAMNTEAFF. As DNA, the CDR3 is TGTGCCAGCAGTCCCCCGCCGGCAATGAACACTGAAGCTTTCTTT.

The V call is TRBV6-5, the J call TRBJ1-5; D unresolved. The germline V gene encodes CDR1 MNHEY and CDR2 SVGAGI. The CDR3 consists of 16 residues. Trimming cost V 4 bases and J 7 bases, with 20 bases left between them. This CDR3 is CASSSEGALPGQPQHF. As DNA, the CDR3 is TGTGCCAGCAGTTCCGAAGGCGCGCTACCGGGGCAGCCCCAGCATTTT.

The chain uses TRBV5-1 and TRBJ2-5, with TRBD2 matching 11 bases. CDR1 is SGHRS and CDR2 is YFSETQ in the germline V gene. The CDR3 contains 18 residues. J gave up 2 bases and V 4 bases, and 13 bases lay outside the gene matches. The CDR3 here is CASSRKTKLAGDQETQYF. CDR3 nucleotides: TGCGCCAGCAGCCGAAAAACCAAACTAGCGGGAGATCAAGAGACCCAGTACTTC.

With respect to this clone: This sample includes further DNA sequences coding for the same CDR3. The chain has TRBV20-1 and TRBJ2-7; D gene ambiguous. Germline V gene lookup returns CDR1 DFQATT and CDR2 SNEGSKA (reference sequence). CDR3 length: 10 residues. The ends were cut back, 1 base at V and 4 bases at J, with 2 bases in the middle. The CDR3 loop is CSARGYEQYF. The DNA of the CDR3 is TGCAGTGCTAGAGGGTACGAGCAGTACTTC.